Listed below are T cell receptor beta chains from one sample, sequenced in a study of STAT5B mutations in CD4+ large granular lymphocyte leukemia. The protocol was immunoSEQ multiplex PCR, while the TCRdb copy is restricted to in-frame clones and leaves out a portion. The sample includes over 30,000 clones, about 90% of them seen just once. The sample consisted of CD4+ T cells from blood buffy coats. The receptors were gathered from a human donor in good health. Each CDR3 is given with its conserved first and last residue. The D gene is left open where the match is weak. Where a row states a size, it is once, few, many or the class of an expanded clone; other rows omit it.

d_call,clone_size,v_call,j_call,cdr3_aa,cdr3_nt
-,-,TRBV7-9,TRBJ2-7,CASSLGSQGEQYF,TGTGCCAGCAGCTTAGGATCCCAGGGCGAGCAGTACTTC
-,-,TRBV15,TRBJ2-2,CATSSIGNTGELFF,TGTGCCACCAGCTCGATAGGCAACACCGGGGAGCTGTTTTTT
TRBD2,-,TRBV14,TRBJ2-4,CASSQVAGGPLVQYF,TGTGCCAGCAGCCAGGTTGCGGGAGGGCCATTGGTTCAGTACTTC
-,-,TRBV5-5,TRBJ2-1,CASSGSSYNEQFF,TGTGCCAGCAGCGGGAGCTCCTACAATGAGCAGTTCTTC
-,once,TRBV29-1,TRBJ2-1,CSVLEEQFF,TGCAGCGTTTTAGAAGAGCAGTTCTTC
-,few,TRBV7-8,TRBJ1-1,CASSFSGSPEAFF,TGTGCCAGCAGCTTCTCCGGGAGCCCTGAAGCTTTCTTT
-,-,TRBV7-2,TRBJ2-5,CASSLARQETQYF,TGTGCCAGCAGCTTAGCGCGACAAGAGACCCAGTACTTC
-,-,TRBV5-1,TRBJ2-2,CASSSDGSGELFF,TGCGCCAGCAGCTCGGACGGGAGCGGGGAGCTGTTTTTT
-,-,TRBV28,TRBJ1-4,CASSTSGSTNEKLFF,TGTGCCAGCAGTACCTCAGGGTCAACTAATGAAAAACTGTTTTTT
-,few,TRBV5-6,TRBJ1-1,CASSKQLNTEAFF,TGTGCCAGCAGCAAACAGCTGAACACTGAAGCTTTCTTT
TRBD1,-,TRBV19,TRBJ2-5,CASSTQDRVGETQYF,TGTGCCAGTAGTACCCAGGACAGGGTTGGAGAGACCCAGTACTTC
TRBD2,-,TRBV11-3,TRBJ2-1,CASSLDGDSGVPSYNEQFF,TGTGCCAGCAGCTTAGATGGAGATAGCGGGGTCCCCTCCTACAATGAGCAGTTCTTC
TRBD2,-,TRBV4-3,TRBJ2-1,CASSQRLAGGFNEQFF,TGCGCCAGCAGCCAAAGGCTAGCGGGAGGTTTCAATGAGCAGTTCTTC
TRBD1,-,TRBV5-4,TRBJ2-5,CASSLEYQGGPEQETQYF,TGTGCCAGCAGCTTGGAATATCAAGGGGGCCCGGAGCAAGAGACCCAGTACTTC
TRBD2,once,TRBV19,TRBJ2-1,CASSIGLAGVDNEQFF,TGTGCCAGTAGTATAGGACTAGCGGGAGTGGACAATGAGCAGTTCTTC
-,-,TRBV2,TRBJ1-5,CASSVDRSPPQPQHF,TGTGCCAGCAGTGTAGACAGGAGCCCTCCTCAGCCCCAGCATTTT
TRBD2,-,TRBV5-4,TRBJ2-4,CASSSAGGSENIQYF,TGTGCCAGCAGCTCGGCGGGGGGCTCAGAAAACATTCAGTACTTC
-,-,TRBV18,TRBJ1-5,CASSAGVDRPQHF,TGTGCCAGCTCAGCAGGGGTTGACAGGCCCCAGCATTTT
-,-,TRBV19,TRBJ2-7,CASTNDHASSYEQYF,TGTGCCAGTACCAATGATCATGCTTCCTCCTACGAGCAGTACTTC
-,-,TRBV6-1,TRBJ2-5,CASSGSGLETQYF,TGTGCCAGCAGTGGGTCAGGGTTGGAGACCCAGTACTTC
-,-,TRBV6-1,TRBJ1-5,CASSIESNQPQHF,TGTGCCAGCAGTATAGAGAGCAATCAGCCCCAGCATTTT
-,-,TRBV28,TRBJ1-2,CASVRDNGNYGYTF,TGTGCCAGCGTTCGGGACAACGGTAACTATGGCTACACCTTC
TRBD1,-,TRBV28,TRBJ1-5,CASSITGGGQPQHF,TGTGCCAGCAGTATAACAGGGGGAGGTCAGCCCCAGCATTTT
-,-,TRBV6-1,TRBJ2-1,CASSEERKNPTREQFF,TGTGCCAGCAGTGAAGAGAGGAAGAATCCTACAAGGGAGCAGTTCTTC
-,-,TRBV7-2,TRBJ2-1,CASSNQAYNEQFF,TGTGCCAGCAGCAACCAGGCTTACAATGAGCAGTTCTTC
-,-,TRBV10-3,TRBJ2-2,CAISGSEGRAGNTGELFF,TGTGCCATCAGTGGTAGTGAGGGGCGGGCCGGTAACACCGGGGAGCTGTTTTTT
-,-,TRBV10-2,TRBJ2-2,CASRGEARGTGELFF,TGCGCCAGCAGAGGAGAGGCGCGGGGTACCGGGGAGCTGTTTTTT
-,-,TRBV15,TRBJ2-7,CATSRDAALEQYF,TGTGCCACCAGCAGAGATGCCGCGCTCGAGCAGTACTTC
-,-,TRBV10-1,TRBJ1-4,CASIKCGGENEKLFF,TGCGCCAGCATTAAGTGTGGGGGAGAAAATGAAAAACTGTTTTTT
-,-,TRBV10-3,TRBJ1-3,CAISEDQGGFSGNTIYF,TGTGCCATCAGTGAGGATCAAGGGGGTTTCTCTGGAAACACCATATATTTT
-,-,TRBV7-2,TRBJ2-2,CASSLRPQTGELFF,TGTGCCAGCAGCTTAAGGCCCCAGACCGGGGAGCTGTTTTTT
-,-,TRBV10-3,TRBJ2-2,CAISGGRENTGELFF,TGTGCCATCAGTGGGGGCCGGGAGAACACCGGGGAGCTGTTTTTT
TRBD1,once,TRBV9,TRBJ1-5,CASSVSGQLNQPQHF,TGTGCCAGCAGCGTTTCGGGACAGCTCAATCAGCCCCAGCATTTT
-,-,TRBV6-1,TRBJ1-5,CASGDRSLGQPQHF,TGTGCCAGCGGCGACAGGTCTCTCGGTCAGCCCCAGCATTTT
-,few,TRBV5-4,TRBJ2-7,CASSRGGGYEQYF,TGTGCCAGCAGCCGTGGAGGTGGCTACGAGCAGTACTTC
-,once,TRBV11-2,TRBJ1-3,CASSLVPGALSGNTIYF,TGTGCCAGCAGCTTAGTGCCAGGGGCCCTCTCTGGAAACACCATATATTTT
TRBD2,-,TRBV5-1,TRBJ2-5,CASDSGRGRETQYF,TGCGCCAGTGATAGCGGGAGGGGGCGTGAGACCCAGTACTTC